This T cell receptor (beta chain) was documented in a study of T cell responses to AZD1222 COVID-19 vaccine. The study, taken as a whole, reports: Rises in breadth and depth of Spike-specific TCRs came after two AZD1222 doses. Clonal diversity was possibly underestimated, and the donors were mostly white British, with more females. All repertoire sampling was performed exclusively after the peak T cell response. Reportedly, nearly half of unique spike TCRs recognized epitopes outside B.1.351/B.1.1.7 mutations.

The germline V gene encodes CDR1 LGHDT and CDR2 YNNKEL (reference sequence). The CDR3 runs to 13 residues. The V end was cut by 7 bases, the J end by 5 bases, with 14 bases between. TCRdb's table, derived via immunoSEQ multiplex PCR, lists solely in-frame clones and lacks some. Of around 81,000 clones in the sample, under 95% were seen once. Points on this clone: Its specificity is not known.

This clonotype was obtained from an adult who received the AZD1222 COVID-19 vaccine. The gene calls are TRBV3-1 (or the pseudogene TRBV3-2) and TRBJ1-1; D not certain. The source material was peripheral blood, sampled 28 days after the second AZD1222 dose. CDR3 region: CASMRAESTEAFF. CDR3 nucleotide sequence: TGTGCCAGCATGCGTGCCGAATCTACTGAAGCTTTCTTT.